This T cell receptor (beta chain) was identified during a study of identical twins. Study outcomes and limitations: Sequences that were out-of-frame, alpha and twin-shared displayed an excess of low generation probability. Out-of-frame TCR alpha sharing in monozygotic twins exceeded recombination model predictions. A lower insertion count was a feature of abundant cord blood beta clonotypes, with no such feature in memory repertoires.

The authors used template switching to add a universal primer site and gave cDNA unique molecular identifiers. Using its own MiXCR run on the 5' RACE reads, TCRdb lists one record per CDR3 protein. This table has some 1,700,000 distinct CDR3 sequences, less than 40% appearing once. V dropped 3 bases and J dropped 0; count of bases not matched to a gene: 10. This CDR3 is built from 18 residues. Germline V CDR1 and CDR2: SGHTA, FQGNSA. Comment on this clonotype: Its antigen is unknown.

The sequenced sample consisted of cord blood. This receptor was taken from a newborn girl in good health. This chain joins TRBV7-2 and TRBJ2-4; 8 bases line up with TRBD2. CDR3 bases: TGTGCCAGCAGCTTGGATACGGGGGGGCCTCGAGCCAAAAACATTCAGTACTTC. Its translation: CASSLDTGGPRAKNIQYF.